This T cell receptor beta chain is drawn from a study of cytomegalovirus exposure and HLA in healthy donors. Study summary: The same platform as the approximately 640 first-cohort repertoires was used for the 130 or so validation repertoires, a later analysis reported. Findings of the study overall: Cytomegalovirus association was listed for about 150 TCR beta chains.

Donors were drawn from the approximately 120-subject validation cohort, separate from the roughly 670-subject first cohort. As for this clone: Its antigen is unidentified.

After removal of 4 bases from V and 6 bases from J, the junction contained 8 bases not matched to a gene. The length of the CDR3 is 15 residues. Germline V gives CDR1 MNHEY, CDR2 SVGAGI. Profiled with immunoSEQ multiplex PCR; TCRdb holds only in-frame clones, not every one. The table shows around 130,000 clones, with roughly 91% occurring only once. The sample was PBMCs. The TCR sequence derives from a man aged 25-40 years in good health and CMV-seronegative. The chain carries TRBV6-5 and TRBJ1-5, with 8 bases aligning to TRBD1. The CDR3 DNA reads TGTGCCAGCAGTTCGGAACAGGGGGGAGGTCAGCCCCAGCATTTT. This codes for CASSSEQGGGQPQHF.